The 30 T cell receptor beta chains listed next were all sequenced from one sample in a study of blood T cell repertoires in COVID-19. Libraries were prepared by immunoSEQ multiplex PCR; TCRdb keeps only in-frame clonotypes and omits some of them. The table records fewer than 300,000 clones, roughly 88% of them present only once. Material: peripheral blood. The receptor set was obtained from a man younger than 30 with active or convalescent COVID-19.

CDR3: CASSQDTTSAGELFF. The DNA for the CDR3 is TGCGCCAGCAGCCAAGATACGACTAGCGCCGGGGAGCTGTTTTTT. The chain employs TRBV4-1 and TRBJ2-2; TRBD2 agrees at 8 bases. The CDR3 is made up of 15 amino acids. In germline, CDR1 is MGHRA, CDR2 YSYEKL. The junction had 3 bases not matched to a gene; V was cut back by 0 bases and J by 6 bases.

The V call is TRBV5-4, the J call TRBJ2-7; perhaps TRBD1 as D (6 bases). Looked up from germline, CDR1 is SGHNT and CDR2 is YYREEE (reference sequence). Trimming removed 4 bases at V and 5 bases at J, with 19 bases between. The CDR3 totals 15 residues. As DNA, the CDR3 is TGTGCCAGCAGCCGGACTGAGACAGGCTACCACGAGCAGTACTTC. Its translation is CASSRTETGYHEQYF.

V and J are TRBV2 and TRBJ2-3; 14 bases match TRBD2. CDR1 SNHLY and CDR2 FYNNEI come from the germline V gene. The CDR3 is 18 amino acids. V gave up 3 bases and J gave up 5 bases; unmatched junction bases: 10. As DNA, the CDR3 is TGTGCCAGCAGTGAGGGACTAGCGGGGGAGACATCACAAGATACGCAGTATTTT. Residues: CASSEGLAGETSQDTQYF.

This chain joins TRBV7-6 and TRBJ1-2; D remains ambiguous. The CDR3 totals 15 residues. V was shortened by 1 base and J by 4 bases, with 13 bases between the two germline ends. Germline assignment: CDR1 SGHVS and CDR2 FNYEAQ. CDR3 sequence reads: CASSLVAGAGYGYTF. In nucleotides, the CDR3 is TGTGCCAGCAGCTTAGTTGCGGGAGCGGGCTATGGCTACACCTTC.

V usage is TRBV13 and J usage is TRBJ2-7; 12 nucleotides align to TRBD2. After removal of 4 bases from V and 2 bases from J, the junction contained 12 bases not matched to a gene. The CDR3 has 18 amino acids. The germline V gene has CDR1 PRHDT and CDR2 FYEKMQ (reference sequence). The chain's CDR3 is CASSSRTSGAGKTYEQYF. In DNA, the CDR3 is TGTGCCAGCAGCTCCCGGACTAGCGGGGCAGGAAAAACCTACGAGCAGTACTTC.

This clone was counted once. J is TRBJ1-2 and V is TRBV11-2; D is perhaps TRBD1 (6 bases). The CDR3 is made up of 19 amino acids. From germline, CDR1 is SGHAT and CDR2 FQNNGV. V was shortened by 5 bases and J by 0 bases, with 25 bases between the two germline ends. In DNA form, the CDR3 reads TGTGCCAGCAGCACCCCCCCTCCTGACAGGCTACATACTAACTATGGCTACACCTTC. Its translation: CASSTPPPDRLHTNYGYTF.

This rearrangement joins TRBV27 to TRBJ2-1, with 8 positions matching TRBD1. Germline assignment: CDR1 MNHEY and CDR2 SMNVEV (reference sequence). J was trimmed by 2 bases and V by 4 bases; bases with no gene match: 10. The CDR3 sequence is 17 residues long. CDR3 coding DNA: TGTGCCAGCAGTTCCGCCTTCAGGGGGCAGACCTACAATGAGCAGTTCTTC. Amino acid sequence: CASSSAFRGQTYNEQFF.

As DNA, the CDR3 is TGTGCCAGCAGTGACTCTTGGCAAACCCAGACAAAAGACTACGAGCAGTACTTC. Translated, it gives CASSDSWQTQTKDYEQYF. The chain employs TRBV6-4 and TRBJ2-7; no definite D call. V was shortened by 0 bases and J by 3 bases, with 21 bases between the two germline ends. Looked up from germline, CDR1 is MRHNA and CDR2 is SNTAGT. The CDR3 length is 18 residues.

This chain's CDR3 is CASSYGAQPQHF. The CDR3 DNA reads as TGTGCCAGCAGTTACGGGGCTCAGCCCCAGCATTTT. The chain uses TRBV6-6 and TRBJ1-5; D possibly corresponds to TRBD1 (5 bases). Germline V gene sequence: CDR1 MNHNY, CDR2 SVGAGI (reference sequence). CDR3 length equals 12 residues. V was trimmed by 2 bases and J by 6 bases, leaving 5 bases between them.

CDR3 in DNA: TGTGCCAGCGCGACGGTGCGGGGCATTCCCAATCAGCCCCAGCATTTT. It codes for CASATVRGIPNQPQHF. The chain carries TRBV19 and TRBJ1-5, with D perhaps matching TRBD1 (5 bases). Between the trimmed V and J ends, which lost 9 bases and 3 bases, there was a span of 21 bases. This CDR3 comprises 16 residues. CDR1 is LNHDA and CDR2 is SQIVND in the germline V gene (reference sequence).

This clone was seen more than once but under ten times. The rearrangement uses TRBV18 and TRBJ1-2; maybe TRBD1 (6 bases). There are 16 residues in the CDR3. The V gene lost 5 bases and the J gene lost 4 bases, with 20 bases spanning the gap. The germline V gene has CDR1 KGHSH and CDR2 LQKENI. The CDR3 region is CASSAAGTKVSYGYTF. The CDR3 DNA follows: TGTGCCAGCTCAGCTGCCGGGACAAAGGTCTCCTATGGCTACACCTTC. The variable domain in full, completed from reference TRBV18 and TRBJ1-2, reads NAGVMQNPRHLVRRRGQEARLRCSPMKGHSHVYWYRQLPEEGLKFMVYLQKENIIDESGMPKERFSAEFPKEGPSILRIQQVVRGDSAAYFCASSAAGTKVSYGYTFGSGTRLTVV.

V usage is TRBV10-2 and J usage is TRBJ2-7; 9 bases fit TRBD1. CDR1 and CDR2 from the germline V gene are WSHSY and SAAADI. The CDR3 contains 15 residues. V lost 1 base, J lost 2 bases, and 3 bases stayed unmatched. CDR3 bases: TGCGCCAGCAGTGAGTACGGACAGGGGACCTACGAGCAGTACTTC. Translated: CASSEYGQGTYEQYF.

The chain couples TRBV7-9 to TRBJ1-1; D is possibly TRBD1 (5 bases). Trimming cost V 5 bases and J 7 bases, with 11 bases left between them. Germline CDR1 is SEHNR and CDR2 is FQNEAQ (reference sequence). This CDR3 contains 12 residues. The CDR3 loop is CASSLGAGEAFF. The CDR3 region has the DNA TGTGCCAGCAGCCTAGGGGCAGGTGAAGCTTTCTTT.

V usage is TRBV4-1 and J usage is TRBJ1-4, with TRBD1 matching 7 bases. The CDR3 is 16 residues long. The germline CDR1 and CDR2 sequences are MGHRA and YSYEKL. Trimming at V came to 0 bases and at J to 5 bases, leaving 6 bases not matched to a gene. CDR3 coding DNA: TGCGCCAGCAGCCAAGAGGGACAGACCTTAAATGAAAAACTGTTTTTT. This sequence encodes CASSQEGQTLNEKLFF.

The chain couples TRBV10-3 to TRBJ2-5, with 7 bases identical to TRBD2. Germline V gene sequence: CDR1 ENHRY, CDR2 SYGVKD. The CDR3 length is 14 residues. The junction had 9 bases not matched to a gene; V was cut back by 6 bases and J by 5 bases. The CDR3 DNA reads TGTGCCATCAGAAGAGGAGCGGGGAGGGAGACCCAGTACTTC. Its translation: CAIRRGAGRETQYF.

The V gene is TRBV3-1 (or the pseudogene TRBV3-2), the J gene TRBJ1-4; 10 bases are shared with TRBD1. This CDR3 has 13 residues. Germline V gene data show CDR1 as LGHDT and CDR2 as YNNKEL (reference sequence). Trimming removed 10 bases from V and 13 bases from J; junction bases left unmatched: 12. CDR3 in amino acids: CATPWGQGWGLFF. The CDR3 coding sequence is TGTGCCACTCCTTGGGGACAGGGGTGGGGACTGTTTTTT.

This clone appeared once. V is TRBV18 and J is TRBJ1-2; TRBD1 is a possible D gene (5 bases). Germline V CDR1 and CDR2: KGHSH, LQKENI. The CDR3 spans 15 residues. V was shortened by 4 bases and J by 3 bases, with 15 bases between the two germline ends. The CDR3: CASSRRGEVDYGYTF. CDR3 nucleotide sequence: TGTGCCAGCTCACGGAGGGGAGAGGTCGACTATGGCTACACCTTC.

V and J are TRBV19 and TRBJ2-2; D not certain. The length of the CDR3 is 14 residues. V shed 3 bases and J shed 1 base, with 6 bases lying between them. CDR1 is LNHDA, CDR2 SQIVND, per germline (reference sequence). DNA for the CDR3: TGTGCCAGTAGTATTAGTCTGAACACCGGGGAGCTGTTTTTT. Protein: CASSISLNTGELFF.

The gene calls are TRBV4-2 and TRBJ2-3; a possible D gene is TRBD1 (5 bases). The CDR3 extends over 18 amino acids. CDR1 and CDR2 from the germline V gene are LGHNA and YNFKEQ. Trimming shortened V by 0 bases and J by 0 bases, and 16 bases separated the two germline ends. The CDR3 DNA reads as TGTGCCAGCAGCCAAGATCCTCTTCAGGGCCTGAGCACAGATACGCAGTATTTT. Translating gives CASSQDPLQGLSTDTQYF.

This chain connects TRBV18 to TRBJ1-1; D is unresolved. CDR1 and CDR2 (germline): KGHSH, LQKENI. The CDR3 has 14 amino acids. V was trimmed by 7 bases and J by 3 bases, leaving 15 bases between them. The CDR3 sequence: CASYLGRGDTEAFF. For the CDR3, the DNA is TGTGCCAGCTACCTAGGGAGAGGTGACACTGAAGCTTTCTTT.

The rearrangement uses TRBV3-1 (or the pseudogene TRBV3-2) and TRBJ2-7; D is possibly TRBD1 (5 bases). CDR1 and CDR2 (germline): LGHDT, YNNKEL (reference sequence). V was cut by 4 bases and J by 4 bases, with 14 bases left in between. This CDR3 spans 14 amino acids. Here the CDR3 DNA reads TGTGCCAGCAGCCCCGGACACCTTTGGTACGAGCAGTACTTC. Residues: CASSPGHLWYEQYF.

The V and J genes are TRBV7-6 and TRBJ2-7; 7 nucleotides agree with TRBD1. The V segment lost 5 bases and the J segment 2 bases; nucleotides outside the gene matches: 3. The germline V gene encodes CDR1 SGHVS and CDR2 FNYEAQ. The length of the CDR3 is 13 residues. As DNA, the CDR3 is TGTGCCAGCAGCCAGGGGACAGCCTACGAGCAGTACTTC. This encodes CASSQGTAYEQYF.

This rearrangement joins TRBV15 to TRBJ1-1; the D is unclear. Germline V gives CDR1 LNHNV, CDR2 YYDKDF (reference sequence). The CDR3 is 13 residues long. V was clipped by 1 base and J by 2 bases, with 5 bases between them. The chain's CDR3 is CATSRAVNTEAFF. In DNA form, the CDR3 reads TGTGCCACCAGCAGAGCAGTTAACACTGAAGCTTTCTTT.

The chain combines TRBV12-3 or TRBV12-4 with TRBJ1-2, with TRBD1 identical over 8 bases. V gave up 4 bases and J gave up 6 bases; unmatched junction bases: 4. The CDR3 runs to 13 residues. The CDR3 spells CASSYTGGHGYTF. The CDR3 DNA is TGTGCCAGCAGTTACACAGGGGGGCATGGCTACACCTTC.

The gene calls are TRBV12-3 or TRBV12-4 and TRBJ2-7; 9 nucleotides line up with TRBD1. The J segment lost 7 bases and the V segment lost 4 bases, leaving 5 bases of the junction unmatched. The CDR3 has 13 amino acids. As DNA, the CDR3 is TGTGCCAGCAGTTACAGGGGGCGGGAGGAGCAGTACTTC. Encoded protein: CASSYRGREEQYF.

The J gene is TRBJ1-5, the V gene TRBV6-6, with a tentative D call TRBD1 (6 bases). The CDR3 consists of 17 residues. Germline loops: CDR1 MNHNY, CDR2 SVGAGI (reference sequence). V was shortened by 5 bases and J by 9 bases, with 26 bases between the two germline ends. The CDR3 bases are TGTGCCAGCAGTCCGCACCTTCTGACAGGACAGAGTCCGCCCCAGCATTTT. Translating it yields CASSPHLLTGQSPPQHF.

The V call is TRBV10-2, the J call TRBJ2-7; 12 nucleotides match TRBD2. Germline CDR1 and CDR2: WSHSY and SAAADI. With 5 bases clipped from V and 4 bases from J, the junction kept 3 bases outside the gene matches. The CDR3 has 14 residues. The CDR3 reads CASSTSGGIYEQYF. In DNA form, the CDR3 reads TGCGCCAGCAGTACTAGCGGGGGGATTTACGAGCAGTACTTC.

The chain joins TRBV5-1 to TRBJ2-2; 8 bases line up with TRBD1. CDR1 and CDR2 from the germline V gene are SGHRS and YFSETQ. Germline trimming cut 4 bases from V and 4 bases from J; bases unmatched to any gene: 3. This CDR3 is 14 amino acids long. CDR3 bases: TGCGCCAGCAGCGCGACAGGGGTCACCGGGGAGCTGTTTTTT. This translates into CASSATGVTGELFF.

The chain employs TRBV7-9 and TRBJ2-7, with 9 positions matching TRBD1. The CDR3 loop spans 16 amino acids. J was trimmed by 6 bases and V by 1 base; bases with no gene match: 10. Germline CDR1 reads SEHNR; CDR2 reads FQNEAQ (reference sequence). The CDR3 DNA reads as TGTGCCAGCAGCTTAGGAAGTGGGGGACAGGGCGGCGAGCAGTACTTC. Its translation: CASSLGSGGQGGEQYF.

The CDR3 coding sequence is TGTGCCAGCAGTGACGGGGAAAAACTGTTTTTT. Its translation: CASSDGEKLFF. The chain combines TRBV2 with TRBJ1-4; no clear D. Trimming took off 3 bases at V and 8 bases at J, with 4 bases between the two ends. The CDR3 extends over 11 amino acids. Germline CDR1 reads SNHLY; CDR2 reads FYNNEI.